This is a list of T cell receptor beta chains from one sample in a study of PD-L1 blockade in urothelial cancer. Clones were read by immunoSEQ multiplex PCR, and TCRdb kept only the in-frame ones, dropping some. The sample carries about 90,000 clones, less than 85% recorded once. This material consisted of PBMCs, taken around atezolizumab (anti-PD-L1) treatment. The receptor source for this set is a man aged 65-85 years with urothelial cancer. The CDR3 runs from the conserved cysteine through the conserved F or W.

V gene: TRBV4-1; J gene: TRBJ1-1; CDR3 protein: CASSVQGQGEAFF
V gene: TRBV10-1; J gene: TRBJ2-3; CDR3 protein: CASSESSSSGTQYF
V gene: TRBV5-1; J gene: TRBJ2-3; CDR3 protein: CASSLAAGSTDTQYF
V gene: TRBV7-7; J gene: TRBJ2-7; CDR3 protein: CASSQGHGYEQYF
V gene: TRBV10-3; J gene: TRBJ2-1; CDR3 protein: CAISDSGSTSGKNEQFF
V gene: TRBV27; J gene: TRBJ2-6; CDR3 protein: CASSFLQGSGANVLTF
V gene: TRBV7-6; J gene: TRBJ2-7; CDR3 protein: CASSRDISGRGSYEQYF
V gene: TRBV7-8; J gene: TRBJ1-3; CDR3 protein: CASGQGPGNTIYF
V gene: TRBV4-3; J gene: TRBJ1-2; CDR3 protein: CASSHTDRDNYGYTF
V gene: TRBV19; J gene: TRBJ1-1; CDR3 protein: CASRSTGEGGSTEAFF
V gene: TRBV6-6; J gene: TRBJ1-1; CDR3 protein: CASSQGHGNTEAFF
V gene: TRBV6-1; J gene: TRBJ1-5; CDR3 protein: CASSAEYLSNQPQHF
V gene: TRBV29-1; J gene: TRBJ1-1; CDR3 protein: CSVTVGTEAFF
V gene: TRBV18; J gene: TRBJ1-4; CDR3 protein: CASSPSRGQTSEKLFF
V gene: TRBV19; J gene: TRBJ1-5; CDR3 protein: CASSKGTDSISNQPQHF
V gene: TRBV6-1; J gene: TRBJ2-7; CDR3 protein: CASIGGLLPLEQYF
V gene: TRBV4-1; J gene: TRBJ2-1; CDR3 protein: CASSQDPEAGGMSNEQFF
V gene: TRBV6-1; J gene: TRBJ1-3; CDR3 protein: CASSEIVALSSGNTIYF
V gene: TRBV5-1; J gene: TRBJ2-3; CDR3 protein: CASRTDGGPTDTQYF
V gene: TRBV7-3; J gene: TRBJ2-3; CDR3 protein: CASSSSWSADTQYF
V gene: TRBV6-5; J gene: TRBJ1-1; CDR3 protein: CASNTQGGNTEAFF
V gene: TRBV7-6; J gene: TRBJ2-1; CDR3 protein: CASSLEPDDEQFF
V gene: TRBV5-1; J gene: TRBJ1-1; CDR3 protein: CASSWTGTGNTEAFF
V gene: TRBV10-3; J gene: TRBJ2-7; CDR3 protein: CAIRDSSVYEQYF
V gene: TRBV14; J gene: TRBJ1-3; CDR3 protein: CASTKDRAGNTIYF
V gene: TRBV19; J gene: TRBJ1-5; CDR3 protein: CASSITLQETGRPQHF
V gene: TRBV6-1; J gene: TRBJ2-3; CDR3 protein: CASSPRSPSTDTQYF
V gene: TRBV9; J gene: TRBJ1-1; CDR3 protein: CASSVAPQLENTEAFF
V gene: TRBV2; J gene: TRBJ1-1; CDR3 protein: CASSLDRGAEAFF
V gene: TRBV4-2; J gene: TRBJ2-1; CDR3 protein: CASSQETGWYNEQFF
V gene: TRBV7-2; J gene: TRBJ2-3; CDR3 protein: CASSFSRGGSSHTQYF
V gene: TRBV9; J gene: TRBJ2-5; CDR3 protein: CASSVWTGGSQETQYF
V gene: TRBV19; J gene: TRBJ2-7; CDR3 protein: CASSIPTEPSYEQYF
V gene: TRBV10-3; J gene: TRBJ1-2; CDR3 protein: CAISQDRVYGYTF
V gene: TRBV7-3; J gene: TRBJ2-3; CDR3 protein: CASSLQGSGTDTQYF
V gene: TRBV5-4; J gene: TRBJ1-1; CDR3 protein: CASSLDRGLNTEAFF
V gene: TRBV6-1; J gene: TRBJ1-1; CDR3 protein: CASSVNRVNTEAFF
V gene: TRBV6-6; J gene: TRBJ2-3; CDR3 protein: CASSYTGRSTDTQYF
V gene: TRBV9; J gene: TRBJ2-7; CDR3 protein: CASSVGLGGIYEQYF
V gene: TRBV9; J gene: TRBJ2-1; CDR3 protein: CASSVGQVAFEQFF
V gene: TRBV19; J gene: TRBJ1-1; CDR3 protein: CASSIYPGENTEAFF
V gene: TRBV11-2; J gene: TRBJ2-1; CDR3 protein: CASSLESRRGKNEQFF
V gene: TRBV19; J gene: TRBJ2-5; CDR3 protein: CASSRGGQGAETQYF
V gene: TRBV6-5; J gene: TRBJ1-2; CDR3 protein: CASSYSTQGAFGYTF
V gene: TRBV5-1; J gene: TRBJ1-1; CDR3 protein: CASSLEDRWNTEAFF
V gene: TRBV5-8; J gene: TRBJ1-1; CDR3 protein: CASSFSNTEAFF
V gene: TRBV19; J gene: TRBJ1-2; CDR3 protein: CASSTRVDNYGYTF
V gene: TRBV6-5; J gene: TRBJ2-1; CDR3 protein: CASRKGTNSYNEQFF
V gene: TRBV19; J gene: TRBJ2-2; CDR3 protein: CASSITGTGGTGELFF